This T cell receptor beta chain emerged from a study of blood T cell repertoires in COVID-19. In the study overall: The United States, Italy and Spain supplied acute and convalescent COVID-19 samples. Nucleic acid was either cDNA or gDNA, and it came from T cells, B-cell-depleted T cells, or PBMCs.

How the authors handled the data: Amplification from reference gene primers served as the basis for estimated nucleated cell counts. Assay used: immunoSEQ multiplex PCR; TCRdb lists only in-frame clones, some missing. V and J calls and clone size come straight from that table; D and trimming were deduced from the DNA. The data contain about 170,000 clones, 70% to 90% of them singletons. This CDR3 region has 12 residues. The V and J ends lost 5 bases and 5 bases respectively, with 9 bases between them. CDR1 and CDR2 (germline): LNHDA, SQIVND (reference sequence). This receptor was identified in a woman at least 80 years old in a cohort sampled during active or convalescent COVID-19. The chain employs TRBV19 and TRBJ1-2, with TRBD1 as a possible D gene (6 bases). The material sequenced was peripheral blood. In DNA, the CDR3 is TGTGCCAGTAGTTTGACAGGTTATGGCTACACCTTC. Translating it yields CASSLTGYGYTF. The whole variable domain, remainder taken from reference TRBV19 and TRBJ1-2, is DGGITQSPKYLFRKEGQNVTLSCEQNLNHDAMYWYRQDPGQGLRLIYYSQIVNDFQKGDIAEGYSVSREKKESFPLTVTSAQKNPTAFYLCASSLTGYGYTFGSGTRLTVV.